The following is a T cell receptor (beta chain) sequence with its context. What it recognizes is unknown. This specimen comes from a study of cytomegalovirus exposure and HLA in healthy donors. Germline-derived CDR1 and CDR2 are MNHEY and SMNVEV (reference sequence). V trimming: 3 bases; J trimming: 6 bases; junction bases outside the gene matches: 7. The CDR3 has 15 amino acids. Libraries were prepared by immunoSEQ multiplex PCR; TCRdb keeps only in-frame clonotypes and omits some of them. The table includes some 230,000 clones, 75% to 95% detected once. Overall study results and limits: Cytomegalovirus status was reportedly diagnosed by the classifier with high specificity and sensitivity. The listing of 150 to 200 TCR beta chains classed them as cytomegalovirus-associated. The majority of TCR sequences were rare, yet some public TCRs appeared in many donors. The tendency of first-cohort TCR clusters to co-occur in the 100 to 150 validation repertoires emerged from a later analysis.

This receptor was taken from a young woman in good health and CMV-seronegative. The chain is built from TRBV27 and TRBJ2-1; the match to TRBD2 covers 8 bases. The sample was PBMCs. The CDR3 DNA follows: TGTGCCAGCAGTTTTCGCGGGAGGACCACCAATGAGCAGTTCTTC. It translates to CASSFRGRTTNEQFF.